The text below deals with one TCR beta chain. The source of the sample is a study of patients and donors after allogeneic stem cell transplantation. TCRdb re-called the RT-PCR reads with MiXCR, one entry per CDR3 protein. The repertoire holds some 960,000 distinct CDR3 sequences, with under 20% as singletons. Trimming shortened V by 3 bases and J by 3 bases, and 24 bases separated the two germline ends. This CDR3 has 19 amino acids. Per germline, CDR1 KGHDR and CDR2 SFDVKD. This sequence was found in a human donor who was either an allogeneic HSCT recipient or a stem cell or donor lymphocyte infusion donor (not recorded which). It is not recorded whose cells these are; they may come from a transplant donor. Material for sequencing was blood, either unsorted or a sorted T cell fraction (not recorded which). This chain joins TRBV24-1 and TRBJ2-3; D not certain. In DNA, the CDR3 is TGTGCCACCAGTGATACCCACAGCCGGCTCCCGCACCGGACAGATACGCAGTATTTT. Protein sequence: CATSDTHSRLPHRTDTQYF.